The 4 T cell receptor beta chains in this list originate from one sample, sequenced in a study of blood T cells in healthy people across ages. The authors ran a second PCR of about 6 to 12 cycles using a sample-barcoded 5' primer and a J-beta primer mix. TCRdb re-called the 5' RACE reads through MiXCR, storing one row per CDR3 protein. The sample carries nearly 800,000 distinct CDR3 sequences, 25% recorded once. This sample was also put to use in a study of T cells of mothers and their children.

Sequenced material: blood. The receptors stem from a boy between 10 and 17 years old in good health.

This rearrangement joins TRBV2 to TRBJ1-4; D not resolved. Germline V gene lookup returns CDR1 SNHLY and CDR2 FYNNEI. V was pared by 3 bases and J by 2 bases, with 13 bases between. The CDR3 is made up of 16 amino acids. As DNA, the CDR3 is TGTGCCAGCAGTGATGCCCTGGGCCAGACTAATGAAAAACTGTTTTTT. Translated, it gives CASSDALGQTNEKLFF.

The chain has TRBV7-8 and TRBJ2-1; TRBD1 agrees at 8 bases. This CDR3 has 16 residues. Germline CDR1 SGHVS, CDR2 FQNEAQ. V was clipped by 5 bases and J by 6 bases; unmatched bases: 12. This CDR3 is CASSPQGAGGFNEQFF. The CDR3 region has the DNA TGTGCCAGCAGCCCGCAGGGGGCAGGGGGCTTCAATGAGCAGTTCTTC.

CDR3 amino acids: CASSGTGGPGELFF. The CDR3, as DNA: TGCGCCAGCAGTGGGACAGGCGGCCCCGGGGAGCTGTTTTTT. This chain uses TRBV5-1 with TRBJ2-2, with TRBD1 matching 8 bases. The germline V gene encodes CDR1 SGHRS and CDR2 YFSETQ. With 5 bases clipped from V and 6 bases from J, the junction kept 6 bases outside the gene matches. The CDR3 is 14 amino acids.

This CDR3 reads CSVDWLSADTQYF. CDR3 sequence (DNA): TGCAGCGTTGATTGGCTTAGCGCAGATACGCAGTATTTT. The gene calls are TRBV29-1 and TRBJ2-3, with D perhaps matching TRBD2 (5 bases). Deletions cut 3 bases from V and 4 bases from J, with 11 bases between. Germline assignment: CDR1 SQVTM and CDR2 ANQGSEA. The CDR3 spans 13 residues.